Below are 30 T cell receptor beta chains sequenced from a single sample in a study of blood T cells in healthy people across ages. Using a J-beta primer mix together with a sample-barcoded 5' primer, a second PCR was run for about 6 to 12 cycles. Each CDR3 protein gets one entry after TCRdb re-called the 5' RACE reads with MiXCR. The sample yields over 550,000 distinct CDR3 sequences, approximately 30% seen once. Sample: blood. The receptor source for this set is a woman of 80 years or more in good health.

This clonotype was seen ten or more times. The rearrangement links TRBV20-1 to TRBJ1-1; D unresolved. Germline V gene data show CDR1 as DFQATT and CDR2 as SNEGSKA (reference sequence). The CDR3 extends over 12 amino acids. The germline V and J ends were trimmed by 3 bases and 1 base, with 6 bases remaining between them. In DNA, the CDR3 is TGCAGTGCTAGGCGACAGAACACTGAAGCTTTCTTT. It encodes CSARRQNTEAFF.

The chain couples TRBV20-1 to TRBJ2-3; 11 bases map to TRBD2. CDR3 length: 17 amino acids. CDR1 and CDR2 from the germline V gene are DFQATT and SNEGSKA (reference sequence). The CDR3 coding sequence is TGCAGCGTTACAGAACTAGCGGGGGTCTCTAGCACAGATACGCAGTATTTT. Residues: CSVTELAGVSSTDTQYF.

At least ten counts were recorded for this clonotype. This chain joins TRBV29-1 and TRBJ2-1; no clear D. V was trimmed by 0 bases and J by 7 bases, leaving 4 bases between them. The CDR3 covers 11 residues. Looked up from germline, CDR1 is SQVTM and CDR2 is ANQGSEA. The CDR3 sequence is CSVEEGNEQFF. The DNA of the CDR3 is TGCAGCGTTGAAGAAGGGAATGAGCAGTTCTTC.

Many counts were recorded for this clonotype. This chain connects TRBV7-2 to TRBJ1-2, with 7 nucleotides matching TRBD1. CDR1 and CDR2 from the germline V gene are SGHTA and FQGNSA. This CDR3 is built from 14 residues. J was trimmed by 2 bases and V by 4 bases; bases with no gene match: 4. The CDR3 coding sequence is TGTGCCAGCAGCTGGAGACAGGGAAACTATGGCTACACCTTC. Protein: CASSWRQGNYGYTF. Full variable domain (rest looked up from reference TRBV7-2 and TRBJ1-2): GAGVSQSPSNKVTEKGKDVELRCDPISGHTALYWYRQSLGQGLEFLIYFQGNSAPDKSGLPSDRFSAERTGGSVSTLTIQRTQQEDSAVYLCASSWRQGNYGYTFGSGTRLTVV.

This clonotype was detected a few times. The V and J genes are TRBV3-1 and TRBJ1-4; D might be TRBD1 (6 bases). V lost 8 bases to trimming and J lost 8 bases, with 21 bases between them. This CDR3 has 15 residues. CDR1 is LGHDT and CDR2 is YNNKEL in the germline V gene (reference sequence). The CDR3 sequence is CASRSRGGYNEKLFF. CDR3 DNA sequence: TGTGCCAGCCGGTCCAGGGGCGGATATAACGAAAAACTGTTTTTT.

This clonotype was detected ten times or more. This rearrangement joins TRBV29-1 to TRBJ2-6; 9 bases fit TRBD1. V lost 3 bases to trimming and J lost 2 bases; unmatched junction nucleotides: 11. The CDR3 runs 18 residues. Germline V CDR1 and CDR2: SQVTM, ANQGSEA. The CDR3 DNA is TGCAGCGTTGATGCCCCGGGACAGGGATTCCCTGGGGCCAACGTCCTGACTTTC. It specifies CSVDAPGQGFPGANVLTF.

The rearrangement uses TRBV5-1 and TRBJ1-1, with 8 bases lining up with TRBD1. CDR3 length: 13 amino acids. V lost 4 bases, J lost 6 bases, and 5 bases stayed unmatched. Looked up from germline, CDR1 is SGHRS and CDR2 is YFSETQ. CDR3 amino acids: CASSQGQAAEAFF. CDR3 nucleotide sequence: TGCGCCAGCAGCCAGGGACAGGCAGCTGAAGCTTTCTTT. The variable domain in full, completed from reference TRBV5-1 and TRBJ1-1, reads KAGVTQTPRYLIKTRGQQVTLSCSPISGHRSVSWYQQTPGQGLQFLFEYFSETQRNKGNFPGRFSGRQFSNSRSEMNVSTLELGDSALYLCASSQGQAAEAFFGQGTRLTVV.

This clonotype was seen ten or more times. The rearrangement joins TRBV21-1 to TRBJ2-7. TRBV21-1 is recorded as a pseudogene. This CDR3 has 15 residues. This CDR3 is CASSEVFTASYEQYF. The CDR3 bases are TGTGCCAGCAGCGAGGTATTCACAGCCTCCTACGAGCAGTACTTC.

Points on this clonotype: Just one base apart from a much larger clone, this may be a read error. V is TRBV20-1 and J is TRBJ2-1; the D gene is possibly TRBD1 (7 bases). The CDR3 extends over 13 amino acids. The V end was cut by 5 bases, the J end by 3 bases, with 11 bases between. The V gene's germline CDR1 is DFQATT and CDR2 SNEGSKA (reference sequence). Here the CDR3 reads CSAGGGFYNEQFF. Written as DNA, the CDR3 is TGCAGTGCTGGAGGGGGCTTCTACAATGAGCAGTTCTTC.

This chain uses TRBV20-1 with TRBJ1-2; 7 bases agree with TRBD1. With 6 bases clipped from V and 4 bases from J, the junction kept 8 bases outside the gene matches. This CDR3 spans 13 amino acids. Germline V lookup: CDR1 DFQATT, CDR2 SNEGSKA (reference sequence). As DNA, the CDR3 is TGCAGTGCAAGCCGACAGGGCCCCTATGGCTACACCTTC. This sequence encodes CSASRQGPYGYTF.

V is TRBV7-6 and J is TRBJ2-7; D gene unclear. Germline-derived CDR1 and CDR2 are SGHVS and FNYEAQ. This CDR3 is built from 13 residues. Trimming cost V 1 base and J 2 bases, with 6 bases left between them. In DNA, the CDR3 is TGTGCCAGCAGCTTAGAAACCCCCTACGAGCAGTACTTC. Its protein is CASSLETPYEQYF. The full variable domain, its missing parts supplied by reference TRBV7-6 and TRBJ2-7, is GAGVSQSPRYKVTKRGQDVALRCDPISGHVSLYWYRQALGQGPEFLTYFNYEAQQDKSGLPNDRFSAERPEGSISTLTIQRTEQRDSAMYRCASSLETPYEQYFGPGTRLTVT.

Of note for this clonotype: This could be a read error, since a much larger clone is one nucleotide away. V and J are TRBV7-2 and TRBJ2-5; D is ambiguous. The length of the CDR3 is 14 residues. Deletions cut 0 bases from V and 11 bases from J, with 16 bases between. CDR1 and CDR2 (germline): SGHTA, FQGNSA. The CDR3 region is CASSLAGIYNEQYF. CDR3 coding DNA: TGTGCCAGCAGCTTAGCTGGTATATACAATGAGCAGTACTTC.

The chain uses TRBV11-2 and TRBJ1-3; no definite D call. Germline V gene lookup returns CDR1 SGHAT and CDR2 FQNNGV. V was shortened by 2 bases and J by 4 bases, with 3 bases between the two germline ends. The CDR3 length is 12 residues. CDR3 nucleotides: TGTGCCAGCAGCTTAATCGGAAACACCATATATTTT. As protein: CASSLIGNTIYF.

This clonotype was observed a few times. This chain joins TRBV6-6 and TRBJ2-1, with 9 nucleotides matching TRBD1. The CDR3 loop spans 15 amino acids. Per the germline V gene, CDR1 is MNHNY and CDR2 is SVGAGI (reference sequence). This CDR3 reads CGTREKGQGGGEQFF. In DNA form, the CDR3 reads TGTGGAACCCGAGAGAAGGGACAGGGCGGTGGTGAGCAGTTCTTC.

In the case of this clonotype: A much larger clonotype is one base distant, so this may be a read error. This chain links TRBV6-1 with TRBJ2-5; no definite D call. The CDR3 sequence is 13 residues long. The ends were cut back, 6 bases at V and 3 bases at J, with 11 bases in the middle. Germline V gives CDR1 MNHNS, CDR2 SASEGT. CDR3 sequence (DNA): TGTGCCAGCAGGATTGAGAGAAAAGAGACCCAGTACTTC. This sequence encodes CASRIERKETQYF.

This clonotype was counted many times. V and J are TRBV7-2 and TRBJ2-3, with TRBD2 identical over 9 bases. This CDR3 region has 18 residues. The trim removed 1 base at V and 2 bases at J, leaving 10 bases unmatched. Germline-derived CDR1 and CDR2 are SGHTA and FQGNSA. The CDR3 reads CASSLDIGLAGFTDTQYF. The CDR3 DNA reads as TGTGCCAGCAGCTTAGATATTGGGCTAGCGGGGTTCACAGATACGCAGTATTTT.

The table lists this clonotype with a few counts. With a much larger clone just one base away, this may be a read error. The chain uses TRBV24-1 and TRBJ2-1, with 7 bases aligning to TRBD2. The CDR3 consists of 15 residues. Germline lookup yields CDR1 KGHDR and CDR2 SFDVKD. The CDR3 spells CATSDPGLSYSEQFF. The CDR3 region has the DNA TGTGCCACCAGTGACCCGGGACTATCCTACAGTGAGCAGTTCTTC.

With regard to this clonotype: This may come from a read error, since a much larger clone is one base off. This chain uses TRBV6-5 with TRBJ1-2; D is undetermined. The V end was cut by 5 bases, the J end by 3 bases, with 16 bases between. The CDR3 contains 15 residues. The germline V gene encodes CDR1 MNHEY and CDR2 SVGAGI. For the CDR3, the DNA is TGTGCCAGCAGTCACGACGGGCCCGGACACTATGGCTACACCTTC. This translates into CASSHDGPGHYGYTF.

This clonotype occurred a few times. The chain combines TRBV12-3 or TRBV12-4 with TRBJ2-1; the D gene is possibly TRBD1 (5 bases). With the DNA end fitting TRBJ2-7 better, the J assignment may be wrong. This CDR3 comprises 17 residues. CDR3 DNA sequence: TGTGCCAGCAGTTGGGGCGGCGGTTTCGGCCCCTACAATGAGCAGTACTTC. It specifies CASSWGGGFGPYNEQYF.

The V and J genes are TRBV11-2 and TRBJ2-5, with D maybe TRBD1 (5 bases). V dropped 3 bases and J dropped 11 bases, with 31 bases sitting between them. Germline CDR1 reads SGHAT; CDR2 reads FQNNGV. The CDR3 totals 18 residues. CDR3 amino acids: CASSFRVPGLGLYNEQYF. As DNA, the CDR3 is TGTGCCAGCAGCTTCAGGGTTCCGGGCCTGGGGTTGTACAATGAGCAGTACTTC.

The rearrangement uses TRBV20-1 and TRBJ2-1; 12 bases match TRBD1. The CDR3 covers 16 residues. The germline gives CDR1 DFQATT, CDR2 SNEGSKA (reference sequence). J lost 1 base, V lost 5 bases, and 6 bases had no gene match. In DNA, the CDR3 is TGCAGTGCTGAACCGGGACAGGGGGCATCCTACAATGAGCAGTTCTTC. Translating it yields CSAEPGQGASYNEQFF.

The chain carries TRBV12-3 or TRBV12-4 and TRBJ2-1; TRBD2 matches 9 bases. The CDR3 spans 15 residues. J was trimmed by 10 bases and V by 3 bases; bases with no gene match: 10. The CDR3, as DNA: TGTGCCAGCAGTTTTGTTCTAGCGGGAAGCCACGAGCAGTTCTTC. Amino acid sequence: CASSFVLAGSHEQFF.

This clonotype occurred many times. The chain has TRBV6-1 and TRBJ2-1, with D uncertain. The CDR3 has 12 amino acids. Per germline, CDR1 MNHNS and CDR2 SASEGT. The germline V and J ends were trimmed by 7 bases and 9 bases, with 13 bases remaining between them. CDR3 in amino acids: CASTESGVEQFF. In DNA, the CDR3 is TGTGCCAGCACCGAAAGTGGGGTTGAGCAGTTCTTC.

This clonotype was picked up many times. The chain employs TRBV5-1 and TRBJ2-5, with D possibly matching TRBD1 (7 bases). Germline CDR1 reads SGHRS; CDR2 reads YFSETQ. The length of the CDR3 is 16 residues. With 3 bases removed from V and 7 bases from J, the gap between germline ends came to 22 bases. The CDR3 here is CASSSVPGTPGGTQYF. Written as DNA, the CDR3 is TGCGCCAGCAGCTCCGTCCCCGGGACTCCAGGGGGGACCCAGTACTTC.

This clonotype was detected ten times or more. The chain is built from TRBV5-1 and TRBJ2-5, with 10 nucleotides matching TRBD1. CDR3 length equals 14 residues. CDR1 and CDR2 from the germline V gene are SGHRS and YFSETQ. The junction had 10 bases not matched to a gene; V was cut back by 7 bases and J by 7 bases. The CDR3 DNA reads TGCGCCAGCGGGACCGGGACAGGGGAGGGGACCCAGTACTTC. It translates to CASGTGTGEGTQYF.

There are many counts of this clonotype. The genes are TRBV7-9 and TRBJ1-2; no firm D call. Trimming removed 6 bases from V and 7 bases from J, with 12 bases in between. Germline CDR1 is SEHNR and CDR2 is FQNEAQ (reference sequence). The CDR3 loop spans 12 amino acids. The CDR3 nucleotides read TGTGCCAGCAGAGGCAGTTTGGGTGGCTACACCTTC. Its protein product is CASRGSLGGYTF.

The rearrangement joins TRBV6-1 to TRBJ2-5, with D uncertain. V shed 7 bases and J shed 0 bases, with 6 bases lying between them. The CDR3 is 12 amino acids. CDR1 and CDR2 from the germline V gene are MNHNS and SASEGT. The CDR3: CASMNNQETQYF. CDR3 sequence (DNA): TGTGCCAGCATGAACAACCAAGAGACCCAGTACTTC.

This clonotype was recorded many times. This chain connects TRBV29-1 to TRBJ1-1, with D possibly matching TRBD1 (6 bases). Germline V gene sequence: CDR1 SQVTM, CDR2 ANQGSEA. The CDR3 is 12 amino acids. V gave up 4 bases and J gave up 4 bases, with 10 bases separating them. CDR3 bases: TGCAGCGTTGCAGGGGCTGGCACTGAAGCTTTCTTT. It translates to CSVAGAGTEAFF.

There are a few counts of this clonotype. This could be a read error, since a much larger clone is one nucleotide away. This chain joins TRBV5-1 and TRBJ2-1, with 13 nucleotides matching TRBD2. The J call is in doubt because the DNA end fits TRBJ2-7 better. The CDR3 length is 15 residues. CDR1 is SGHRS, CDR2 YFSETQ, per germline. This chain's CDR3 is CASSSLAGGLGEQYF. CDR3 DNA: TGCGCCAGCAGCTCACTAGCGGGGGGGCTCGGTGAGCAGTACTTC.

This clonotype was seen repeatedly, ten times or more. The chain joins TRBV5-1 to TRBJ2-3; TRBD2 agrees at 8 bases. The CDR3 is 16 amino acids. V lost 0 bases, J lost 1 base, and 4 bases stayed unmatched. In germline, CDR1 is SGHRS, CDR2 YFSETQ. The CDR3 loop reads CASSLARGGRTDTQYF. The CDR3 DNA sequence: TGCGCCAGCAGCTTGGCCCGGGGGGGGCGCACAGATACGCAGTATTTT.